Only a few counts were recorded for the clone carrying this T cell receptor beta chain. This CDR3 is built from 15 residues. V shed 3 bases and J shed 0 bases, with 6 bases lying between them. Germline lookup yields CDR1 MRHNA and CDR2 SNTAGT. Per sorted-subset replicate PCR, input was approximately 0.2 ug DNA, representing around 29,000 T cell genomes. Profiled with immunoSEQ multiplex PCR; TCRdb holds only in-frame clones, not every one. This repertoire shows 90,000 to 150,000 clones, roughly 70% found once; its top ten account for 24%. This sample stems from a study of shared clonotypes between healthy human individuals.

The chain joins TRBV6-4 to TRBJ2-6; TRBD1 might be the D (5 bases). Source material: memory CD8+ T cells sorted from blood. Described subset: CD45RO+ cells pooled with CCR7-negative TemRA cells. The TCR originated in a woman aged 30 to 39 in good health. DNA of the CDR3: TGTGCCAGCAGTGAAGACAGCTCTGGGGCCAACGTCCTGACTTTC. Translated: CASSEDSSGANVLTF.